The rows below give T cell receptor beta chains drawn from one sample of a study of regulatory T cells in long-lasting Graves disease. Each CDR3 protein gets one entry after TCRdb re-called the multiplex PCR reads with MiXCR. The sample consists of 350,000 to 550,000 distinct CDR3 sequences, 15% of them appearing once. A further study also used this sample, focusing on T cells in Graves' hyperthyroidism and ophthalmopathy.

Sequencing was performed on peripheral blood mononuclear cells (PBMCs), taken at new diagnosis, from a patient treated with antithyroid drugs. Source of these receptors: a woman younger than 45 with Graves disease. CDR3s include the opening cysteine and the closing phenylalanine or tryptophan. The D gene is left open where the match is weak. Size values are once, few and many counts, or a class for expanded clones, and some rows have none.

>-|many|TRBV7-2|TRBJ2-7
CASSFTSSAHEQYF
TGTGCCAGCAGCTTCACTAGCTCCGCCCACGAGCAGTACTTC
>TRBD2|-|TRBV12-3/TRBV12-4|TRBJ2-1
CASSSGGAGGSYNEQFF
TGTGCCAGCAGTTCGGGTGGGGCGGGAGGCTCCTACAATGAGCAGTTCTTC
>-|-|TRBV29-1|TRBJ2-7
CSVRPAGQGGYEQYF
TGCAGCGTGCGTCCCGCCGGACAGGGAGGGTACGAGCAGTACTTC
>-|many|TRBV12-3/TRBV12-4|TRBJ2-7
CASSVIFPPPYEQYF
TGTGCCAGCAGTGTGATCTTCCCACCTCCCTACGAGCAGTACTTC
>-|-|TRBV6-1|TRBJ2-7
CAGRWAGSYEQYF
TGTGCCGGGAGGTGGGCAGGTTCCTACGAGCAGTACTTC
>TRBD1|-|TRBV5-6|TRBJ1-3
CASSLDRGQGSGNTIYF
TGTGCCAGCAGCTTGGATCGGGGACAGGGCTCTGGAAACACCATATATTTT
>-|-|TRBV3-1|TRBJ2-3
CASSPGGGRADTQYF
TGTGCCAGCAGCCCAGGGGGCGGGAGAGCAGATACGCAGTATTTT
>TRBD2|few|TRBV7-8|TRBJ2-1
CASLGTSGRSYNEQFF
TGTGCCAGCCTAGGGACTAGCGGGAGATCCTACAATGAGCAGTTCTTC
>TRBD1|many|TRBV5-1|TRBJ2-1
CASSRRTGISYNEQFF
TGCGCCAGCAGCCGACGGACAGGGATCTCCTACAATGAGCAGTTCTTC
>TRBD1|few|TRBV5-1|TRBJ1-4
CASSLAGQKTGKLFF
TGCGCCAGCAGCTTGGCGGGACAGAAAACCGGAAAACTGTTTTTT
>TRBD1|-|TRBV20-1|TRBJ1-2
CSAKNRDREDPNYGYTF
TGCAGTGCTAAAAACAGGGACAGGGAGGATCCTAACTATGGCTACACCTTC
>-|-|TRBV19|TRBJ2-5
CASSMLGWTETQYF
TGTGCCAGTAGTATGTTAGGGTGGACGGAGACCCAGTACTTC
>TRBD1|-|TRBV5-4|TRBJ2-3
CASSRKRQGPGPDTQYF
TGTGCCAGCAGCCGAAAGAGACAGGGCCCGGGGCCAGATACGCAGTATTTT
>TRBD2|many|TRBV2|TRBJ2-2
CATRGLAGAPGELFF
TGTGCCACCAGGGGACTAGCGGGAGCCCCCGGGGAGCTGTTTTTT
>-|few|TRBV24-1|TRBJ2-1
CATSRTLQSSYNEQFF
TGTGCCACCAGTCGGACCCTCCAGAGCTCCTACAATGAGCAGTTCTTC
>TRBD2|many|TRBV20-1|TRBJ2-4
CSARGPSGRGNIQYF
TGCAGTGCTAGGGGGCCTAGCGGGAGGGGGAACATTCAGTACTTC
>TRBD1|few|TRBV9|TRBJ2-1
CASSVVGQGDNEQFF
TGTGCCAGCAGCGTAGTGGGACAGGGTGACAATGAGCAGTTCTTC
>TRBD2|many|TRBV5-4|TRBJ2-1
CASSTGLAGMNEQFF
TGTGCCAGCAGCACCGGACTAGCGGGAATGAATGAGCAGTTCTTC
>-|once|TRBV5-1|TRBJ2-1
CASSLATGLTSYNEQFF
TGCGCCAGCAGCTTGGCAACAGGGCTTACCTCCTACAATGAGCAGTTCTTC
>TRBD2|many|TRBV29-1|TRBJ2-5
CSVVFAGVVETQYF
TGCAGCGTTGTCTTTGCGGGAGTTGTAGAGACCCAGTACTTC
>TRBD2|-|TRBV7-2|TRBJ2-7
CASSLVSGRDEQYF
TGTGCCAGCAGCTTAGTAAGCGGGAGGGACGAGCAGTACTTC
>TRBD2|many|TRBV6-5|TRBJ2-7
CASSYSGQIAGGEQYF
TGTGCCAGCAGTTACTCGGGGCAGATAGCGGGAGGCGAGCAGTACTTC
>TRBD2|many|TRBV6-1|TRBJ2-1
CASSELAGVYNEQFF
TGTGCCAGCAGTGAACTAGCGGGAGTTTACAATGAGCAGTTCTTC
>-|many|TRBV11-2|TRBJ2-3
CASSQITDTQYF
TGTGCCAGCAGCCAAATCACAGATACGCAGTATTTT
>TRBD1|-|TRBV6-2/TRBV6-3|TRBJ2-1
CATISQGAGNEQFF
TGTGCCACAATCTCACAGGGGGCAGGGAATGAGCAGTTCTTC
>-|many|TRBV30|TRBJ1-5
CAGSHKGDQPQHF
TGTGCCGGAAGTCATAAGGGGGACCAGCCCCAGCATTTT
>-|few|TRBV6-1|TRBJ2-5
CAGRRNSQETQYF
TGTGCCGGTCGGAGGAACAGCCAAGAGACCCAGTACTTC
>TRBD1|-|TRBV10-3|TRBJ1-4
CAISELWDRGREKLFF
TGTGCCATCAGTGAGCTATGGGACAGGGGTAGAGAAAAACTGTTTTTT
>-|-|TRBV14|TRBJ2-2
CASSQEWSGTLNTGELFF
TGTGCCAGCAGCCAAGAGTGGTCCGGGACACTGAACACCGGGGAGCTGTTTTTT
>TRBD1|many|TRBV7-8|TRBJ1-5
CASSSPIGQGNIGNQPQHF
TGTGCCAGCAGCTCCCCCATTGGACAGGGGAATATCGGCAATCAGCCCCAGCATTTT
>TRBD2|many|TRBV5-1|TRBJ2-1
CASSYEGTSPEQFF
TGCGCCAGCAGCTACGAGGGGACTAGCCCCGAGCAGTTCTTC
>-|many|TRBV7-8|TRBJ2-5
CASSLVGTPLRETQYF
TGTGCCAGCAGCTTAGTCGGGACCCCTCTACGAGAGACCCAGTACTTC
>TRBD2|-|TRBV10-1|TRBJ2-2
CASNPSGRGELFF
TGCGCCAGCAACCCCAGCGGGAGAGGGGAGCTGTTTTTT
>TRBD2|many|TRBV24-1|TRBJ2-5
CATSDITSPGLAGGMVGTQYF
TGTGCCACCAGTGACATCACCAGTCCGGGACTAGCGGGTGGGATGGTGGGGACCCAGTACTTC
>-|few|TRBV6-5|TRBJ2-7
CASSYTAAYEQYF
TGTGCCAGCAGTTACACGGCAGCCTACGAGCAGTACTTC
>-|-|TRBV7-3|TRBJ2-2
CASSRLPGELFF
TGTGCCAGCAGCCGACTACCCGGGGAGCTGTTTTTT
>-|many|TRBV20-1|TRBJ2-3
CSARETGFTDTQYF
TGCAGTGCTAGAGAGACAGGTTTCACAGATACGCAGTATTTT